These T cell receptor beta chains were read from a single sample in a study of cytomegalovirus exposure and HLA in healthy donors. TCRdb keeps only in-frame clones here, not all; method: immunoSEQ multiplex PCR. The sample contains over 100,000 clones, around 74% of which appear only once. Material: PBMCs. The receptor set was obtained from a male donor in good health and CMV-seronegative. Both conserved end residues are part of each CDR3. A D gene is named only where the DNA matches it firmly. Clone sizes are given selectively: once, few, many, or a class where the clone is expanded.

size,J,V,D,CDR3,DNA
few,TRBJ1-1,TRBV19,.,CASSISHRAGTEAFF,TGTGCCAGTAGTATTTCCCACAGGGCGGGTACTGAAGCTTTCTTT
.,TRBJ1-1,TRBV4-1,TRBD1,CASSSQGANTEAFF,TGCGCCAGCAGCTCTCAGGGGGCAAATACTGAAGCTTTCTTT
.,TRBJ2-3,TRBV18,TRBD2,CASSPLTSGSTDTQYF,TGTGCCAGCTCACCCTTGACTAGCGGCTCCACAGATACGCAGTATTTT
.,TRBJ2-3,TRBV29-1,.,CSAPRSEGTDTQYF,TGCAGCGCCCCTCGGAGCGAAGGCACAGATACGCAGTATTTT
.,TRBJ1-6,TRBV27,TRBD1,CASSFRQGFGSPLHF,TGTGCCAGCAGTTTCAGACAGGGGTTCGGTTCACCCCTCCACTTT
.,TRBJ1-2,TRBV7-9,TRBD1,CASSFPRAGGILNYGYTF,TGTGCCAGCAGCTTCCCCAGGGCAGGGGGCATACTTAACTATGGCTACACCTTC
few,TRBJ2-7,TRBV6-6,TRBD2,CASRSGGGGSYEQYF,TGTGCCAGCAGGTCGGGTGGGGGGGGCTCCTACGAGCAGTACTTC
.,TRBJ1-4,TRBV2,TRBD1,CASSADRGNEKLFF,TGTGCCAGCAGCGCGGACAGGGGAAATGAAAAACTGTTTTTT
few,TRBJ1-1,TRBV7-8,.,CASSFQRSTEAFF,TGTGCCAGCAGCTTCCAGCGGAGCACTGAAGCTTTCTTT
few,TRBJ2-5,TRBV18,.,CASSPGHGETQYF,TGTGCCAGCTCACCGGGACACGGGGAGACCCAGTACTTC
once,TRBJ1-4,TRBV2,TRBD1,CASSETGANEKLFF,TGTGCCAGCAGTGAAACAGGGGCAAATGAAAAACTGTTTTTT
.,TRBJ1-1,TRBV4-2,.,CASSQASDPTEAFF,TGTGCCAGCAGCCAAGCAAGCGATCCAACGGAAGCTTTCTTT
.,TRBJ2-1,TRBV6-1,TRBD2,CASRAGGYHNEQFF,TGTGCCAGCAGAGCGGGGGGGTATCACAATGAGCAGTTCTTC
.,TRBJ2-1,TRBV9,TRBD2,CASSVGTSGRGSEQFF,TGTGCCAGCAGCGTAGGGACTAGCGGGAGGGGAAGCGAGCAGTTCTTC
.,TRBJ2-7,TRBV27,TRBD2,CASRSGTSGNEQYF,TGTGCCAGCAGGAGCGGGACTAGCGGGAACGAGCAGTACTTC
.,TRBJ1-4,TRBV5-1,.,CASSLRWDTNEKLFF,TGCGCCAGCAGCTTGAGGTGGGACACAAATGAAAAACTGTTTTTT
.,TRBJ2-3,TRBV4-3,TRBD2,CASSESGGSTDTQYF,TGCGCCAGCAGCGAAAGCGGGGGGAGCACAGATACGCAGTATTTT
once,TRBJ1-2,TRBV5-8,.,CASSLLQGGRGYGYTF,TGTGCCAGCAGCTTGTTACAAGGCGGAAGAGGCTATGGCTACACCTTC
.,TRBJ2-1,TRBV5-4,.,CASSIDSLNEQFF,TGTGCCAGCAGCATCGACTCCCTCAATGAGCAGTTCTTC
.,TRBJ2-1,TRBV28,TRBD1,CASSASGQGYNEQFF,TGTGCCAGCAGTGCCTCGGGACAGGGTTACAATGAGCAGTTCTTC
once,TRBJ2-7,TRBV11-2,TRBD2,CASSLGLGLAGGTGYEQYF,TGTGCCAGCAGTCTGGGTTTGGGACTAGCGGGAGGTACAGGATACGAGCAGTACTTC
.,TRBJ2-1,TRBV6-5,.,CASSSGPGQFF,TGTGCCAGCAGCTCCGGTCCGGGGCAGTTCTTC
.,TRBJ2-3,TRBV4-2,.,CASSQDPNYETGTDTQYF,TGTGCCAGCAGCCAAGACCCGAACTACGAGACGGGGACAGATACGCAGTATTTT
.,TRBJ2-3,TRBV6-5,.,CASTSGSSFTQYF,TGTGCCAGCACCAGCGGAAGTTCCTTTACGCAGTATTTT
.,TRBJ1-1,TRBV27,.,CASSFLPRGEVTEAFF,TGTGCCAGCAGTTTCCTACCTCGGGGGGAAGTAACTGAAGCTTTCTTT
.,TRBJ2-7,TRBV7-2,TRBD1,CASSVDRASSYEQYF,TGTGCCAGCAGCGTTGACAGGGCCTCCTCCTACGAGCAGTACTTC
.,TRBJ1-1,TRBV30,TRBD1,CAWWIDRGKTEAFF,TGTGCCTGGTGGATTGACAGGGGGAAGACTGAAGCTTTCTTT
few,TRBJ2-5,TRBV5-6,TRBD1,CATGKGAEETQYF,TGTGCCACGGGGAAGGGGGCGGAAGAGACCCAGTACTTC